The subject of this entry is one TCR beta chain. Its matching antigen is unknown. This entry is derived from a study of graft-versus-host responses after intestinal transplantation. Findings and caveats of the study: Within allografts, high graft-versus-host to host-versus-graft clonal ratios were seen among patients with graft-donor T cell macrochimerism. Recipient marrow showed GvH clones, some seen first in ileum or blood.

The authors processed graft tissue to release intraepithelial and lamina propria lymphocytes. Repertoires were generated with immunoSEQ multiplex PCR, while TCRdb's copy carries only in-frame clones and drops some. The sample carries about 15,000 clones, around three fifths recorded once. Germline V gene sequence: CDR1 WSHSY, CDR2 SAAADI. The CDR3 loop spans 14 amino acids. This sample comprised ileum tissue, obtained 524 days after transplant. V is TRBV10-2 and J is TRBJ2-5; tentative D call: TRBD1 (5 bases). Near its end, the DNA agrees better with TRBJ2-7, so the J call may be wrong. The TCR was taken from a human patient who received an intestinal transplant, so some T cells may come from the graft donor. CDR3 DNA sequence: TGCGCCAGCAGTCAAGCGACAGCTATTGGCGAGCAGTACTTC. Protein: CASSQATAIGEQYF.